Listed below are T cell receptor beta chains from one sample, sequenced in a study of OX40 agonist ivuxolimab in advanced cancers. Data came from immunoSEQ multiplex PCR; TCRdb stores just in-frame clones and leaves some out. Of some 55,000 clones in the sample, approximately 84% are singletons; the top ten hold approximately 13%. Sequencing was performed on CD4+ or CD8+ T cells sorted from blood, taken in a trial of the OX40 agonist ivuxolimab. The receptors derive from an adult with an advanced solid tumor such as melanoma, head and neck, liver or kidney cancer. Both conserved end residues are part of each CDR3. Fields, in order: V gene, clone size, J gene, D gene, CDR3 DNA, CDR3 protein. The D gene is left open where the match is weak. Some rows have no size entry. The others give once, few or many, or a class for an expanded clone.

TRBV5-1,.,TRBJ2-3,.,TGCGCCAGCAGCCGGGACGGCACAGATACGCAGTATTTT,CASSRDGTDTQYF
TRBV7-9,once,TRBJ1-1,.,TGTGCCAGCAGCTTGGTGATCCCGGGGAACACTGAAGCTTTCTTT,CASSLVIPGNTEAFF
TRBV6-1,.,TRBJ2-5,.,TGTGCCAGCAGGAGAGGGGCTCGGGAGACCCAGTACTTC,CASRRGARETQYF
TRBV4-2,.,TRBJ1-5,.,TGTGCCAGCAGCCAAGCTGGCGACGAGGCAGGGACCAACTATAGCAATCAGCCCCAGCATTTT,CASSQAGDEAGTNYSNQPQHF
TRBV5-4,once,TRBJ1-5,.,TGTGCCAGCAGCTTGGCCCTAAATCAGCCCCAGCATTTT,CASSLALNQPQHF
TRBV5-4,.,TRBJ2-3,TRBD2,TGTGCCAGCAGCTTGACATATCTGCCCAGCGGGATAACAGATACGCAGTATTTT,CASSLTYLPSGITDTQYF
TRBV18,.,TRBJ1-2,.,TGTGCCAGCTCACCACGCGAAGGTCACTATGGCTACACCTTC,CASSPREGHYGYTF
TRBV5-5,.,TRBJ2-5,TRBD1,TGTGCCAGCAGCTTGGCTTCAGGGGGAAGGGTCCAGTACTTC,CASSLASGGRVQYF
TRBV5-6,.,TRBJ1-1,TRBD1,TGTGCCAGCAGCTTGGGGGCGGGACAGTTGAACACTGAAGCTTTCTTT,CASSLGAGQLNTEAFF
TRBV27,.,TRBJ1-2,.,TGTGCCAGCAGTTCAAATGACAATTCGGGAGGCTACACCTTC,CASSSNDNSGGYTF
TRBV11-3,medium-sized,TRBJ1-1,TRBD1,TGTGCCAGCAGCTTAGGGGGACAGGAGAACACTGAAGCTTTCTTT,CASSLGGQENTEAFF
TRBV7-2,.,TRBJ2-7,TRBD2,TGTGCCAGCAGCTTAGCAGGGCTAGCGGGAGGCGGCACCTACGAGCAGTACTTC,CASSLAGLAGGGTYEQYF
TRBV28,.,TRBJ2-1,.,TGTGCCAGCAGATCTCTGAGACTGAGCTCCTACAATGAGCAGTTCTTC,CASRSLRLSSYNEQFF
TRBV18,.,TRBJ1-3,.,TGTGCCAGCTCACCACCGCCAGGAAACACCATATATTTT,CASSPPPGNTIYF
TRBV29-1,.,TRBJ1-3,.,TGCAGCGTCGAAAAGGACAGTGGAAACACCATATATTTT,CSVEKDSGNTIYF
TRBV19,.,TRBJ1-3,.,TGTGCCAGTAGTGACCCAGGCAGAAGTGAAAACACCATATATTTT,CASSDPGRSENTIYF
TRBV6-1,.,TRBJ1-1,.,TGTGCCAGCAGTGAAGGAAGGAACACTGAAGCTTTCTTT,CASSEGRNTEAFF
TRBV5-6,.,TRBJ2-7,.,TGTGCCAGCAGCTTGGGGGCCCGAGGACGTTTCTCCTACGAGCAGTACTTC,CASSLGARGRFSYEQYF
TRBV19,.,TRBJ2-3,TRBD2,TGTGCCAGTAGCCCACTAGCGGGAGGGCATTCAGATACGCAGTATTTT,CASSPLAGGHSDTQYF
TRBV29-1,.,TRBJ2-2,.,TGCAGCGTCGGGGGCATTAACACCGGGGAGCTGTTTTTT,CSVGGINTGELFF
TRBV11-2,few,TRBJ2-1,.,TGTGCCAGCAGCTCCTATGGGAGAGCAGCGAATAATGAGCAGTTCTTC,CASSSYGRAANNEQFF
TRBV6-1,.,TRBJ1-6,.,TGTGCCAGCAGCCTCGGGGGATCCTATAATTCACCCCTCCACTTT,CASSLGGSYNSPLHF
TRBV5-1,.,TRBJ2-7,TRBD2,TGCGCCAGCAGCGAAGGACTAGCCCCCTCCTACGAGCAGTACTTC,CASSEGLAPSYEQYF
TRBV5-1,.,TRBJ2-1,.,TGCGCCAGCAGCTTGGCACCGATGAGCCGAGGCAGTGAGCAGTTCTTC,CASSLAPMSRGSEQFF
TRBV28,.,TRBJ1-5,.,TGTGCCAGCAGTTCCTCATCTTATAGCAATCAGCCCCAGCATTTT,CASSSSSYSNQPQHF
TRBV7-8,.,TRBJ2-2,.,TGTGCCAGCAGCTCCTACGGCTCGTTGAACACCGGGGAGCTGTTTTTT,CASSSYGSLNTGELFF
TRBV30,.,TRBJ1-1,.,TGTGCCTGGAGTGCGGGGGCCCCCGGGATGGCTTTCTTT,CAWSAGAPGMAFF
TRBV11-1,.,TRBJ2-3,.,TGTGCCAGCAGCTTAGATATATTTGGGGGCTACACAGATACGCAGTATTTT,CASSLDIFGGYTDTQYF
TRBV7-2,.,TRBJ1-5,.,TGTGCCAGCAGCCCGGTGAGTGATCAGCCCCAGCATTTT,CASSPVSDQPQHF
TRBV5-1,.,TRBJ1-1,.,TGCGCCAGCAGCCCGGGCCTGGCCAGGGTAGGAGCTTTCTTT,CASSPGLARVGAFF
TRBV10-3,.,TRBJ1-1,.,TGTGCCATCAGCCAGGAGGGGACTGGAGCTTTCTTT,CAISQEGTGAFF
TRBV6-1,.,TRBJ1-2,.,TGTGCCAGCAGGCCCCTCCTTATAGCTAACTATGGCTACACCTTC,CASRPLLIANYGYTF
TRBV30,.,TRBJ1-3,TRBD1,TGTGCCTGCGACAGGGGCGCAAGTGGAAACACCATATATTTT,CACDRGASGNTIYF
TRBV18,.,TRBJ2-3,TRBD2,TGTGCCAGCTCACCCGGAGCGGGAGGGGTTGCAGATACGCAGTATTTT,CASSPGAGGVADTQYF
TRBV5-1,.,TRBJ1-1,.,TGCGCCAGCAGCTCCCGGACATCGATGAACACTGAAGCTTTCTTT,CASSSRTSMNTEAFF
TRBV6-6,.,TRBJ2-7,.,TGTGCCAGCAATCCTATTGGCGTTTCGTCCGAGCAGTACTTC,CASNPIGVSSEQYF
TRBV6-1,.,TRBJ2-7,TRBD1,TGTGCCAGCAGTAAACCGGGACAGGCCTCCTACGAGCAGTACTTC,CASSKPGQASYEQYF
TRBV6-5,.,TRBJ2-2,.,TGTGCCAGCAGGGATCGGGGCCCTTACACCGGGGAGCTGTTTTTT,CASRDRGPYTGELFF
TRBV28,once,TRBJ2-1,.,TGTGCCAGCAGTCTCACGGCCGGCAGGGTAAATGAGCAGTTCTTC,CASSLTAGRVNEQFF
TRBV5-4,.,TRBJ1-2,TRBD1,TGTGCCAGCAGCCCTCCGGGACAGGGTGCCAGCTACACCTTC,CASSPPGQGASYTF
TRBV2,.,TRBJ2-2,.,TGTGCCAGGGACGGCGGTCCGAACACCGGGGAGCTGTTTTTT,CARDGGPNTGELFF
TRBV25-1,few,TRBJ1-3,.,TGTGCCAGCCAGGGTAGCGTCTCTGGAAACACCATATATTTT,CASQGSVSGNTIYF
TRBV7-9,.,TRBJ1-3,TRBD1,TGTGCCAGCAGTCCCGGTCTGGGACAGGTGAAAGGAAACACCATATATTTT,CASSPGLGQVKGNTIYF
TRBV4-2,.,TRBJ1-5,TRBD1,TGTGCCAGCAGCCAATTAGGACAGGGGGTACAGCCCCAGCATTTT,CASSQLGQGVQPQHF
TRBV29-1,.,TRBJ2-1,TRBD2,TGCAGCGTCGAAGGACTAGCGGGAGTGTACAATGAGCAGTTCTTC,CSVEGLAGVYNEQFF
TRBV5-1,.,TRBJ1-1,.,TGCGCCAGCAGCATGGATCCTACGTGGACTGAAGCTTTCTTT,CASSMDPTWTEAFF
TRBV19,.,TRBJ2-3,.,TGTGCCAGTATTGGGGGCTCGGATACGCAGTATTTT,CASIGGSDTQYF
TRBV29-1,.,TRBJ2-1,.,TGCAGCGTTAACGGTGGGATGATGGAGCAGTTCTTC,CSVNGGMMEQFF
TRBV9,once,TRBJ1-3,.,TGTGCCAGCAGCCCATTGGACATCTCTGGAAACACCATATATTTT,CASSPLDISGNTIYF
TRBV29-1,few,TRBJ2-7,.,TGCAGCGTCCAAACTAGTAGCGAGCAGTACTTC,CSVQTSSEQYF
TRBV6-5,.,TRBJ1-6,.,TGTGCCAGCAGCGCCCGGGGACGGAATTCACCCCTCCACTTT,CASSARGRNSPLHF
TRBV7-6,.,TRBJ1-3,.,TGTGCCAGCAGCTTAGGACCCTCTGGAAACACCATATATTTT,CASSLGPSGNTIYF
TRBV5-1,.,TRBJ2-1,.,TGCGCCAGCAGCTTGGAAGGCGGCGCCTCTTCCAGGGAGCAGTTCTTC,CASSLEGGASSREQFF
TRBV19,.,TRBJ1-4,TRBD1,TGTGCCAGTAGGGGGAACAGGGGACCTGGTGAAAAACTGTTTTTT,CASRGNRGPGEKLFF